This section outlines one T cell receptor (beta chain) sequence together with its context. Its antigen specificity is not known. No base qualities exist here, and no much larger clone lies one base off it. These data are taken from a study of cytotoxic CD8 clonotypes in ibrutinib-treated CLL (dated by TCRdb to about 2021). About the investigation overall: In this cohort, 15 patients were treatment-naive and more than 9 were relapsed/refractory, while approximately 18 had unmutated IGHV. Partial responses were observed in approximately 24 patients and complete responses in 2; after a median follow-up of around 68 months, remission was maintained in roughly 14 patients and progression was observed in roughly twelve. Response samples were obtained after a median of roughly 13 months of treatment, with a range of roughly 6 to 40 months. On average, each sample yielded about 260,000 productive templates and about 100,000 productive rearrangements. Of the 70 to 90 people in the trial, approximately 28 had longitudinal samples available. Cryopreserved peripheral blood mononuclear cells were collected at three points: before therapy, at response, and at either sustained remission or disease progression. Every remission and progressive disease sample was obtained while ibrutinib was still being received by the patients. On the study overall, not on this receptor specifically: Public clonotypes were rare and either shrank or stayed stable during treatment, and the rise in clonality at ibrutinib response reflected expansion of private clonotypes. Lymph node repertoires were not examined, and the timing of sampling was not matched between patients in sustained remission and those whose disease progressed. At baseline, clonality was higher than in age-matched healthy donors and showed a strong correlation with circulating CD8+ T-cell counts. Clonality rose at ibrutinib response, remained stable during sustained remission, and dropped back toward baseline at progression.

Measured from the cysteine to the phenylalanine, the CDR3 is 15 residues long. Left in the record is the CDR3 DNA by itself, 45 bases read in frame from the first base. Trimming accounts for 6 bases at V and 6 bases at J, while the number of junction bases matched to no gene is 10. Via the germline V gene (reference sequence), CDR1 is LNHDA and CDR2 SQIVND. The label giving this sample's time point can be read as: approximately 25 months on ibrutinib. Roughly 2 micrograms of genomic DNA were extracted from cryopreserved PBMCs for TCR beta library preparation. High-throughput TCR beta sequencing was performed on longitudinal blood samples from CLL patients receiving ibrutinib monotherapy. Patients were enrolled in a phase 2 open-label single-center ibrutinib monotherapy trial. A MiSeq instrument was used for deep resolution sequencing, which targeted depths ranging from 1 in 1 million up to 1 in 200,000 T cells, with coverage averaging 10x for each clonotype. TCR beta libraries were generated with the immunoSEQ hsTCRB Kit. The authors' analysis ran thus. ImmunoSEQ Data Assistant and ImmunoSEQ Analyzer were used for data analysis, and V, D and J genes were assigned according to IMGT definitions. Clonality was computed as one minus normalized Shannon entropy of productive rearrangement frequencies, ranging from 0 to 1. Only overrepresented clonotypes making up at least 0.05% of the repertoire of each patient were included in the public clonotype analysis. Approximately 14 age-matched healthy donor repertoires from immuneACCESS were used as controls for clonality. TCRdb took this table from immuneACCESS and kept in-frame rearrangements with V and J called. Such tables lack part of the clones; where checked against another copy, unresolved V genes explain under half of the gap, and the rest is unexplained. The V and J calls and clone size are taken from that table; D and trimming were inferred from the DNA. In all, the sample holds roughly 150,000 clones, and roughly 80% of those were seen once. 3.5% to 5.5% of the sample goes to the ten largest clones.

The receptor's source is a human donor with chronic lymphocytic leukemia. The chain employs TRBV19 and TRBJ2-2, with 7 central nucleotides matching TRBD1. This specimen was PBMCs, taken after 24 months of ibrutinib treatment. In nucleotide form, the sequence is TGTGCCAGTAGCCTGGGGCAGGGGGTCCCCGGGGAGCTGTTTTTT. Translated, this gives CASSLGQGVPGELFF.